A selection of T cell receptor beta chains follows, all from one sample in a study of response to subunit inactivated influenza vaccine. TCRdb reprocessed the RT-PCR reads with MiXCR, giving one entry per CDR3 protein. The sample holds 500,000 to 750,000 distinct CDR3 sequences, about 14% seen once. Sequences were derived from PBMCs from blood, sampled about 13 days after vaccination. All receptors come from a middle-aged man who received an inactivated influenza vaccine. Both conserved end residues are part of each CDR3. A D gene is named only where the DNA matches it firmly. The size field is filled for only some rows; it gives once, few, many or a size class.

TRBJ1-2,.,TRBV19,.,CASSILDSYGYTF,TGTGCCAGTAGTATCCTGGACAGCTATGGCTACACCTTC
TRBJ2-7,.,TRBV7-6,few,CASSLNTGREQYF,TGTGCCAGCAGCCTAAATACGGGCCGCGAGCAGTACTTC
TRBJ2-5,TRBD2,TRBV20-1,.,CSAFWILAGAYDGTQYF,TGCAGTGCCTTCTGGATACTAGCGGGAGCTTATGACGGGACCCAGTACTTC
TRBJ2-7,.,TRBV12-3/TRBV12-4,.,CASSATEYEQYF,TGTGCCAGCAGTGCCACCGAGTACGAGCAGTACTTC
TRBJ2-3,.,TRBV29-1,.,CSVERHREDTQYF,TGCAGCGTTGAAAGGCACAGGGAGGATACGCAGTATTTT
TRBJ1-4,.,TRBV11-2,few,CASSLGLGTQGEKLFF,TGTGCCAGCAGCTTAGGGTTAGGGACCCAGGGTGAAAAACTGTTTTTT
TRBJ1-1,TRBD1,TRBV4-1,.,CASSRQGVSEAFF,TGCGCCAGCAGTCGACAGGGGGTTAGTGAAGCTTTCTTT
TRBJ2-3,TRBD1,TRBV7-3,.,CASSNGQGLLDTQYF,TGTGCCAGCAGCAATGGACAGGGCTTGTTAGATACGCAGTATTTT
TRBJ2-7,.,TRBV3-1,.,CASSQVVGVGQYF,TGTGCCAGCAGCCAAGTCGTGGGGGTTGGGCAGTACTTC
TRBJ2-1,.,TRBV3-1,few,CASSQDEGGRQFF,TGTGCCAGCAGCCAAGATGAGGGGGGAAGGCAGTTCTTC
TRBJ1-4,TRBD1,TRBV4-2,.,CASSPARDRGEKLFF,TGTGCCAGCAGCCCTGCCCGAGACAGGGGGGAAAAACTGTTTTTT
TRBJ2-7,TRBD1,TRBV12-3/TRBV12-4,.,CASSGTGGPEQYF,TGTGCCAGCTCCGGGACAGGGGGTCCCGAGCAGTACTTC
TRBJ1-5,.,TRBV15,.,CATSGTGQPRPQHF,TGTGCCACCAGTGGAACAGGCCAGCCAAGACCCCAGCATTTT
TRBJ1-4,.,TRBV10-2,few,CASREVGEKLFF,TGCGCCAGCAGGGAGGTTGGCGAAAAACTGTTTTTT
TRBJ1-1,.,TRBV24-1,.,CATSDDRAGGTEAFF,TGTGCCACCAGTGATGATCGGGCTGGGGGGACTGAAGCTTTCTTT
TRBJ1-1,.,TRBV28,.,CASSRVVARNTEAFF,TGTGCCAGCAGTCGCGTGGTGGCTAGGAACACTGAAGCTTTCTTT
TRBJ2-5,.,TRBV14,.,CASSRSFRETQYF,TGTGCCAGCAGCCGTTCATTTAGGGAGACCCAGTACTTC
TRBJ1-6,.,TRBV18,.,CASSPGTTTANSPLHF,TGTGCCAGCTCACCCGGGACAACAACGGCTAATTCACCCCTCCACTTT
TRBJ2-5,TRBD2,TRBV5-1,once,CASSLAVGRAQETQYF,TGCGCCAGCAGCTTGGCCGTAGGGAGGGCCCAAGAGACCCAGTACTTC
TRBJ2-2,.,TRBV21-1,.,CASSPIPSGSGTGELFF,TGTGCCAGCAGCCCCATCCCTAGCGGGAGTGGGACCGGGGAGCTGTTTTTT
TRBJ2-5,TRBD2,TRBV28,.,CASSLPPGGVQETQYF,TGTGCCAGCAGTCTTCCTCCCGGGGGGGTTCAAGAGACCCAGTACTTC
TRBJ2-5,.,TRBV5-1,few,CASSLWNSEYQETQYF,TGCGCCAGCAGCTTGTGGAATAGCGAGTACCAAGAGACCCAGTACTTC
TRBJ1-5,TRBD1,TRBV5-5,few,CASSSQQGAGGQPQHF,TGTGCCAGCAGCTCACAACAGGGGGCTGGAGGACAGCCCCAGCATTTT
TRBJ2-4,.,TRBV7-2,few,CASSLTGTKNIQYF,TGTGCCAGCAGCTTAACAGGGACCAAAAACATTCAGTACTTC
TRBJ2-5,.,TRBV23-1,few,CASSRNRDFQETQYF,TGCGCCAGCAGTCGCAACAGGGACTTCCAAGAGACCCAGTACTTC
TRBJ2-7,.,TRBV6-5,many,CASSYAQFYEQYF,TGTGCCAGCAGTTACGCCCAATTCTACGAGCAGTACTTC
TRBJ1-6,.,TRBV7-2,.,CASSFTGWDSPLHF,TGTGCCAGCAGCTTTACAGGGTGGGATTCACCCCTCCACTTT